These 28 T cell receptor beta chains originate from one sample sequenced in a study of technical replicates of blood from a handful of donors. The data were produced by immunoSEQ multiplex PCR, yet TCRdb's version contains in-frame clones alone and is incomplete. The sample includes about 78,000 clones, 85% to 95% of them seen just once. Material: T cells isolated from PBMCs. The receptor source for this set is a human donor in good health.

The chain joins TRBV28 to TRBJ2-1; 9 bases match TRBD1. This CDR3 comprises 16 residues. Trimming removed 6 bases from V and 8 bases from J; junction bases left unmatched: 14. CDR1 and CDR2 from the germline V gene are MDHEN and SYDVKM. The CDR3 DNA reads TGTGCCAGCAGGATAAGACCCGGGACAGGGTGGGATGAGCAGTTCTTC. Translated, it gives CASRIRPGTGWDEQFF.

The chain joins TRBV5-1 to TRBJ1-2; no reliable D call. V lost 7 bases and J 4 bases, leaving 11 bases between the germline ends. The CDR3 length is 12 residues. Germline V lookup: CDR1 SGHRS, CDR2 YFSETQ. The chain's CDR3 is CASDPGGYGYTF. In DNA form, the CDR3 reads TGCGCCAGCGACCCAGGAGGCTATGGCTACACCTTC.

This rearrangement joins TRBV28 to TRBJ2-1; D possibly corresponds to TRBD2 (5 bases). V was pared by 3 bases and J by 3 bases, with 15 bases between. The CDR3 covers 16 residues. Germline loops: CDR1 MDHEN, CDR2 SYDVKM. The CDR3 reads CASSFILRGSYNEQFF. In DNA, the CDR3 is TGTGCCAGCAGTTTTATCTTGAGAGGGAGCTACAATGAGCAGTTCTTC.

V usage is TRBV11-2 and J usage is TRBJ2-7; 12 bases are shared with TRBD2. Losses at the gene ends were 2 bases for V and 10 bases for J; bases not matched to a gene: 9. Germline CDR1 SGHAT, CDR2 FQNNGV. The CDR3 loop spans 15 amino acids. DNA of the CDR3: TGTGCCAGCAGCTTAATAGTACTAGCGGGAGGTACACAGTACTTC. This translates into CASSLIVLAGGTQYF.

The genes are TRBV11-1 and TRBJ2-1; TRBD2 aligns across 14 bases. Trimming removed 5 bases from V and 9 bases from J; junction bases left unmatched: 6. Germline assignment: CDR1 SGHAT and CDR2 FQDESV (reference sequence). This CDR3 contains 15 residues. The CDR3 nucleotides read TGTGCCAGCAGCCCGACTAGCGGGAGGGCCGGTGAGCAGTTCTTC. Translation: CASSPTSGRAGEQFF. Combining the CDR3 with reference TRBV11-1 and TRBJ2-1 gives the whole variable domain EAEVAQSPRYKITEKSQAVAFWCDPISGHATLYWYRQILGQGPELLVQFQDESVVDDSQLPKDRFSAERLKGVDSTLKIQPAELGDSAMYLCASSPTSGRAGEQFFGPGTRLTVL.

This clone has just one count. The genes are TRBV11-2 and TRBJ1-1, with unresolved D. This CDR3 spans 17 amino acids. Germline V gene sequence: CDR1 SGHAT, CDR2 FQNNGV. V was clipped by 2 bases and J by 4 bases, with 20 bases between them. The CDR3 reads CASSLIRRTRVGTEAFF. CDR3 in DNA: TGTGCCAGCAGCTTAATTCGCAGAACGAGGGTCGGCACTGAAGCTTTCTTT. Filled out from reference TRBV11-2 and TRBJ1-1, the complete variable domain reads EAGVAQSPRYKIIEKRQSVAFWCNPISGHATLYWYQQILGQGPKLLIQFQNNGVVDDSQLPKDRFSAERLKGVDSTLKIQPAKLEDSAVYLCASSLIRRTRVGTEAFFGQGTRLTVV.

This chain links TRBV29-1 with TRBJ1-2; 9 bases map to TRBD1. The CDR3 runs to 17 residues. Trimming at V came to 4 bases and at J to 6 bases, leaving 18 bases not matched to a gene. Germline-derived CDR1 and CDR2 are SQVTM and ANQGSEA. The CDR3 DNA is TGCAGCGTTGGGGTCGGAACAGGGGGCCTCGGCGCCAATGGCTACACCTTC. Amino acid sequence: CSVGVGTGGLGANGYTF. Combining the CDR3 with reference TRBV29-1 and TRBJ1-2 gives the whole variable domain SAVISQKPSRDICQRGTSLTIQCQVDSQVTMMFWYRQQPGQSLTLIATANQGSEATYESGFVIDKFPISRPNLTFSTLTVSNMSPEDSSIYLCSVGVGTGGLGANGYTFGSGTRLTVV.

This chain links TRBV15 with TRBJ2-3; 8 positions agree with TRBD1. This CDR3 comprises 15 residues. Unmatched junction bases numbered 6, after V lost 2 bases and J lost 5 bases. Germline loops: CDR1 LNHNV, CDR2 YYDKDF (reference sequence). CDR3 sequence (DNA): TGTGCCACCAGCAGACCCGGGACAGGAGGAGATACGCAGTATTTT. This sequence encodes CATSRPGTGGDTQYF.

This chain uses TRBV29-1 with TRBJ1-2; D is unclear. In germline, CDR1 is SQVTM, CDR2 ANQGSEA. The CDR3 consists of 17 residues. V lost 6 bases, J lost 3 bases, and 26 bases lay in between. The CDR3 is CSVGRREGKGIHYGYTF. In nucleotides, the CDR3 is TGCAGCGTCGGCCGTAGGGAGGGTAAGGGAATTCACTATGGCTACACCTTC.

This sequence joins TRBV6-5 and TRBJ2-1; perhaps TRBD2 as D (6 bases). V was cut by 7 bases and J by 0 bases, with 13 bases left in between. The CDR3 has 15 amino acids. CDR1 and CDR2 (germline): MNHEY, SVGAGI. The CDR3 sequence is CASTPHGSSYNEQFF. The CDR3 nucleotides are TGTGCCAGCACGCCCCACGGGAGCTCCTACAATGAGCAGTTCTTC.

The chain joins TRBV30 to TRBJ1-5; a weak D match, TRBD1 (6 bases). The CDR3 contains 15 residues. CDR1 and CDR2 (germline): GTSNPN, SVGIG (reference sequence). Trimming pared 2 bases from V and 0 bases from J, leaving 11 bases between. The chain's CDR3 is CAWSRDTYSNQPQHF. The CDR3 DNA reads as TGTGCCTGGAGTAGGGACACCTATAGCAATCAGCCCCAGCATTTT.

This CDR3 is CASSYTMRQHEQYF. CDR3 coding DNA: TGTGCCAGCAGTTACACGATGAGACAGCACGAGCAGTACTTC. The chain is built from TRBV6-5 and TRBJ2-7; the D gene is possibly TRBD1 (5 bases). CDR1 and CDR2 from the germline V gene are MNHEY and SVGAGI. Trimming removed 2 bases at V and 5 bases at J, with 13 bases between. The CDR3 is 14 amino acids.

The V and J genes are TRBV12-5 and TRBJ2-1; 7 bases are shared with TRBD2. The CDR3 sequence is 14 residues long. The germline gives CDR1 LGHNT, CDR2 FRNRAP. The ends lost 7 bases at V and 0 bases at J; junction bases unmatched: 3. CDR3 nucleotide sequence: TGTGCTAGTGCCGGGACTACCTCCTACAATGAGCAGTTCTTC. This encodes CASAGTTSYNEQFF.

This clone has only one observation. This chain connects TRBV5-4 to TRBJ2-3; D might be TRBD1 (6 bases). Germline V gene sequence: CDR1 SGHNT, CDR2 YYREEE (reference sequence). Trimming removed 4 bases at V and 0 bases at J, with 15 bases between. The CDR3 totals 16 residues. The CDR3 DNA reads TGTGCCAGCAGCAGTAGGACAGCCATTAGCACAGATACGCAGTATTTT. As protein: CASSSRTAISTDTQYF.

The chain joins TRBV4-2 to TRBJ2-2; 8 bases match TRBD2. V lost 0 bases, J lost 5 bases, and 5 bases stayed unmatched. Germline V CDR1 and CDR2: LGHNA, YNFKEQ. This CDR3 region has 16 residues. The CDR3 DNA sequence: TGTGCCAGCAGCCAAGAGGAGCGGGAGACGACCGGGGAGCTGTTTTTT. It specifies CASSQEERETTGELFF.

The chain employs TRBV28 and TRBJ1-1, with a possible D match to TRBD1 (6 bases). The V end lost 4 bases, the J end lost 2 bases, and 20 bases lay between the germline ends. The length of the CDR3 is 17 residues. From germline, CDR1 is MDHEN and CDR2 SYDVKM. The CDR3 is CASSSGGGGRYNTEAFF. Written as DNA, the CDR3 is TGTGCCAGCAGTTCCGGGGGAGGGGGGAGGTATAACACTGAAGCTTTCTTT.

CDR3 nucleotides: TGTGCCAGCAGTACCGGGACAGGGGTTTACACTGAAGCTTTCTTT. It translates to CASSTGTGVYTEAFF. The chain has TRBV27 and TRBJ1-1; 10 bases align to TRBD1. The CDR3 totals 15 residues. V dropped 5 bases and J dropped 3; count of bases not matched to a gene: 6. Germline assignment: CDR1 MNHEY and CDR2 SMNVEV (reference sequence).

The chain recombines TRBV27 with TRBJ2-2, with 12 bases that match TRBD2. The J segment lost 7 bases and the V segment lost 5 bases, leaving 17 bases of the junction unmatched. The CDR3 is 19 residues long. Germline-derived CDR1 and CDR2 are MNHEY and SMNVEV (reference sequence). CDR3 sequence (DNA): TGTGCCAGCAGTACCCTAGCGGGAGGGCCTTACGCTGGGGACGGGGAGCTGTTTTTT. Its translation: CASSTLAGGPYAGDGELFF.

The CDR3 sequence is CSVEDLTLTGASSSGANVLTF. Here the CDR3 DNA reads TGCAGCGTTGAAGATCTTACCCTGACAGGGGCGTCGAGCTCTGGGGCCAACGTCCTGACTTTC. The V gene is TRBV29-1, the J gene TRBJ2-6, with 8 bases that match TRBD1. This CDR3 has 21 amino acids. V gave up 0 bases and J gave up 0 bases; unmatched junction bases: 16. Germline lookup yields CDR1 SQVTM and CDR2 ANQGSEA.

The V and J genes are TRBV7-3 and TRBJ2-2; unclear D gene. Trimming stripped 3 bases from V and 0 bases from J, with 8 bases between. Germline values: CDR1 SGHTA, CDR2 FQGTGA. This CDR3 has 15 amino acids. CDR3 residues: CASSFGRSNTGELFF. The CDR3 DNA sequence: TGTGCCAGCAGCTTTGGGCGTTCGAACACCGGGGAGCTGTTTTTT.

This clone has only one observation. In DNA form, the CDR3 reads TGTGCCAGCAGTTTCGACGGGAACACCAGGGAGACCCAGTACTTC. It specifies CASSFDGNTRETQYF. J is TRBJ2-5 and V is TRBV28; D might be TRBD2 (5 bases). The CDR3 is 15 amino acids. CDR1 MDHEN and CDR2 SYDVKM come from the germline V gene. V was pared by 3 bases and J by 5 bases, with 16 bases between.

This chain connects TRBV19 to TRBJ2-7; 8 nucleotides line up with TRBD1. This CDR3 contains 17 residues. The V gene's germline CDR1 is LNHDA and CDR2 SQIVND (reference sequence). With V trimmed by 7 bases and J by 5 bases, 19 bases remained unmatched. The CDR3 spells CASKSVTGGPLRDEQYF. The CDR3 nucleotides read TGTGCCAGTAAATCTGTAACAGGGGGGCCTCTTAGGGACGAGCAGTACTTC.

The rearrangement links TRBV21-1 to TRBJ1-2. TRBV21-1 is termed a pseudogene. The CDR3 is 10 amino acids. The DNA of the CDR3 is TGTGCCAGCAGCAACCCCTCCTACACCTTC. Residues: CASSNPSYTF.

The chain recombines TRBV5-4 with TRBJ2-7; a possible D gene is TRBD1 (5 bases). Deletions cut 0 bases from V and 2 bases from J, with 6 bases between. From germline, CDR1 is SGHNT and CDR2 YYREEE (reference sequence). The CDR3 has 13 amino acids. Written as DNA, the CDR3 is TGTGCCAGCAGCTTGGACAGGACCTACGAGCAGTACTTC. Translated: CASSLDRTYEQYF.

This clone was counted a single time. The rearrangement uses TRBV9 and TRBJ1-5, with TRBD1 identical over 7 bases. The CDR3 loop spans 15 amino acids. Trimming removed 4 bases from V and 1 base from J; junction bases left unmatched: 5. From germline, CDR1 is SGDLS and CDR2 YYNGEE. DNA of the CDR3: TGTGCCAGCAGCCGACAGGGTTCGAGCAATCAGCCCCAGCATTTT. It yields the protein CASSRQGSSNQPQHF. Combining the CDR3 with reference TRBV9 and TRBJ1-5 gives the whole variable domain DSGVTQTPKHLITATGQRVTLRCSPRSGDLSVYWYQQSLDQGLQFLIQYYNGEERAKGNILERFSAQQFPDLHSELNLSSLELGDSALYFCASSRQGSSNQPQHFGDGTRLSIL.

This chain connects TRBV27 to TRBJ2-7; 9 bases fit TRBD1. There are 15 residues in the CDR3. Germline CDR1 reads MNHEY; CDR2 reads SMNVEV (reference sequence). The junction had 9 bases not matched to a gene; V was cut back by 6 bases and J by 3 bases. CDR3 sequence: CASSHLPGQGYEQYF. Written as DNA, the CDR3 is TGTGCCAGCAGCCACCTACCGGGACAGGGCTACGAGCAGTACTTC.

The chain couples TRBV28 to TRBJ2-1; TRBD2 matches at 8 bases. The CDR3 loop spans 15 amino acids. J lost 2 bases, V lost 4 bases, and 4 bases had no gene match. CDR1 and CDR2 (germline): MDHEN, SYDVKM. The DNA for the CDR3 is TGTGCCAGCAGTTATAGCGGGACTACCTACAATGAGCAGTTCTTC. Its protein product is CASSYSGTTYNEQFF.

The rearrangement links TRBV6-5 to TRBJ2-2, with 9 nucleotides matching TRBD2. Germline CDR1 is MNHEY and CDR2 is SVGAGI. The CDR3 loop spans 14 amino acids. V gave up 2 bases and J gave up 7 bases; unmatched junction bases: 2. In DNA form, the CDR3 reads TGTGCCAGCAGTTACGCAGCGGGAGGCGGGGAGCTGTTTTTT. Translation gives CASSYAAGGGELFF.